Reported below is one T cell receptor (beta chain). These data are taken from a study of OX40 agonist ivuxolimab in advanced cancers. Sequencing was performed with immunoSEQ multiplex PCR; in TCRdb, only in-frame clones are kept and a portion is missing. The data show approximately 69,000 clones, with approximately 89% seen just once and approximately 0.3% held by the top ten. Trimming shortened V by 4 bases and J by 2 bases, and 8 bases separated the two germline ends. In germline, CDR1 is LNHDA, CDR2 SQIVND (reference sequence). This CDR3 contains 13 residues. The V and J genes are TRBV19 and TRBJ2-5; the D is unclear. This sequence originates from an adult with an advanced solid tumor such as melanoma, head and neck, liver or kidney cancer. Material: CD4+ or CD8+ T cells sorted from blood, obtained in a trial of the OX40 agonist ivuxolimab. The DNA for the CDR3 is TGTGCCAGTAGTAGAAATTGGCAAGAGACCCAGTACTTC. It codes for CASSRNWQETQYF.